One and the same sample provided the 6 T cell receptor beta chains below, sequenced in a study of blood T cell repertoires in COVID-19. Measured with immunoSEQ multiplex PCR; TCRdb has only the in-frame clones, and not every one. The table shows approximately 250,000 clones, with about 83% occurring only once. The specimen sequenced was peripheral blood. Every receptor here comes from a woman aged 40 to 50 who had recovered from COVID-19.

V is TRBV19 and J is TRBJ1-1; TRBD1 agrees at 11 bases. The ends lost 3 bases at V and 1 base at J; junction bases unmatched: 4. The CDR3 spans 16 residues. CDR1 and CDR2 from the germline V gene are LNHDA and SQIVND (reference sequence). The CDR3: CASSITGTGGNTEAFF. The CDR3, as DNA: TGTGCCAGTAGTATTACCGGGACAGGGGGGAACACTGAAGCTTTCTTT.

The DNA of the CDR3 is TGTGCCAGCGGGGGCAGGGGAATCTCACCCCTCCACTTT. This sequence encodes CASGGRGISPLHF. This chain uses TRBV3-1 (or the pseudogene TRBV3-2) with TRBJ1-6, with D perhaps TRBD1 (6 bases). Trimming removed 8 bases from V and 10 bases from J, with 15 bases in between. Per the germline V gene, CDR1 is LGHDT and CDR2 is YNNKEL (reference sequence). The CDR3 totals 13 residues.

This chain links TRBV6-5 with TRBJ1-2; no firm D call. CDR1 and CDR2 (germline): MNHEY, SVGAGI. V was pared by 6 bases and J by 4 bases, with 15 bases between. The CDR3 is 14 residues long. The CDR3: CASRALEGSYGYTF. CDR3 DNA sequence: TGTGCCAGCAGAGCCCTCGAGGGTTCCTATGGCTACACCTTC.

This rearrangement joins TRBV10-3 to TRBJ1-2; the match to TRBD1 covers 9 bases. Losses at the gene ends were 5 bases for V and 8 bases for J; bases not matched to a gene: 6. The CDR3 has 13 residues. Germline V CDR1 and CDR2: ENHRY, SYGVKD. The CDR3 sequence is CAISSDRGLGYTF. CDR3 DNA: TGTGCCATCAGTTCGGACAGGGGTCTCGGCTACACCTTC.

This chain connects TRBV30 to TRBJ2-7, with D possibly TRBD1 on 6 matching bases. CDR3 length equals 12 residues. CDR1 GTSNPN and CDR2 SVGIG come from the germline V gene (reference sequence). Between the trimmed V and J ends, which lost 3 bases and 5 bases, there was a span of 11 bases. The CDR3 DNA is TGTGCCTGGAGCACTCAGGGGAACGAGCAGTACTTC. Residues: CAWSTQGNEQYF.

The genes are TRBV6-5 and TRBJ1-2, with no clear D. The ends were cut back, 3 bases at V and 8 bases at J, with 19 bases in the middle. Germline V gene lookup returns CDR1 MNHEY and CDR2 SVGAGI. CDR3 size: 15 residues. CDR3 protein: CASSYSTGSSLGYTF. The CDR3 DNA reads as TGTGCCAGCAGTTATTCTACCGGGTCGTCGTTGGGCTACACCTTC.